This TCR beta chain was observed in a study of identifying expanded T cells in peripheral blood (dated by TCRdb to the late 2010s). Concerning the study at large: Technical replicates were generated by sequencing separate aliquots of the same genomic DNA pool, and four replicates were compared pairwise.

To note about this clone: Its cognate antigen has yet to be identified. Base-call qualities are not available, and no considerably larger clone is one nucleotide away.

The immunoSEQ Assay, which relies on bias-controlled multiplex PCR amplification of genomic DNA, was used to profile TCRbeta CDR3 regions. For the original study's pipeline: To quantify the absolute abundance of each unique TCRbeta CDR3 region, the sequences were collapsed and filtered. Differential abundance was assessed using a binomial (Fisher-equivalent) model and a beta-binomial model in which time-dependent variance fitted from healthy donors was added. Clones with fewer than 5 combined templates were excluded, and clones with Benjamini-Hochberg FDR below 0.01 were called differentially abundant. In the beta-binomial model, variance was expressed as a function of the total template count across the two samples, in the form v = (b*log(k)+a)^2. TCRdb limited this immuneACCESS table to in-frame rearrangements with V and J called. A share of clones is missing; checked studies link under half to unresolved V genes, and the rest is unexplained. V and J calls plus clone size are reproduced from that table; the DNA served to infer D and trimming. The table for this sample lists around 120,000 clones; less than 90% of them were counted only once. 8% to 9% of the sample lies in the top ten.

Results and caveats for the whole study, not just this receptor: Variance in clone template counts between roughly two-week samples significantly increased with total template count across all healthy donors. Across all healthy-donor time intervals, the beta-binomial model significantly cut both the number of clones called differentially abundant and the false-positive rate. The binomial model flagged about 1.3 differentially abundant clones between technical replicates, compared with roughly 15 over two weeks and 19 over roughly 4 weeks. The authors expected biological variance in healthy repertoires might increase further over much longer intervals such as months to years.

During the collection period, no infections or other immune events were recorded for the healthy donors. Healthy-donor blood repertoires served as a training cohort to calibrate time-dependent variance in a beta-binomial model of T-cell clone differential abundance. The training cohort was composed of roughly 10 healthy donors, 3 female and 7 male. On average the donors were approximately 43 years old, and their ages spanned roughly 29 to 70 years. Whole blood, obtained from a commercial supplier, was collected from each healthy donor at three time points spaced approximately two weeks apart. For immunosequencing, genomic DNA was extracted from whole blood that had not been sorted. The receptor's source is a person aged 18 to 70 in good health. Specimen: blood.

The encoded CDR3 is CASSQVGLGAAGVSGYTF. The nucleotide sequence is TGCGCCAGCAGCCAAGTCGGGTTGGGGGCGGCAGGGGTTAGTGGCTACACCTTC. The chain is encoded by TRBV4-3 joined to TRBJ1-2; matching of 6 bases hints at TRBD1 as the D gene. V was cut back by 1 base and J by 7 bases, leaving a gap of 25 bases between them. The CDR3 runs 18 residues from the cysteine to the phenylalanine. The kept DNA is CDR3 alone, 54 bases in frame from the first base. Sequences LGHNA (CDR1) and YSLEER (CDR2) are obtained from the germline V gene.